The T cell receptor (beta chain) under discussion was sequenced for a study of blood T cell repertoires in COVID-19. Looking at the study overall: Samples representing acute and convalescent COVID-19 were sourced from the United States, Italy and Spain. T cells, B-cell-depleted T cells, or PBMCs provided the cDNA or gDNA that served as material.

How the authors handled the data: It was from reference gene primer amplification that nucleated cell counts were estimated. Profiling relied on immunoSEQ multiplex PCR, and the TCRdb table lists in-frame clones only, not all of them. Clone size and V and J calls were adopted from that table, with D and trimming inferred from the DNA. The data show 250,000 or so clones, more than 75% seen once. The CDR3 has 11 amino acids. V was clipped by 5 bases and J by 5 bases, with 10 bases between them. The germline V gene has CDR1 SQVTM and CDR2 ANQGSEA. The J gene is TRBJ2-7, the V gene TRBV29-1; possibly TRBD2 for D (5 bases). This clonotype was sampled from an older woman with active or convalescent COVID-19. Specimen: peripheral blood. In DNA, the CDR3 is TGCAGCGTTCCCTACGGGGACGAGCAGTACTTC. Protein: CSVPYGDEQYF.